The next 19 T cell receptor beta chains were all read from a single sample in a study of control samples from healthy donors and cancer patients. Libraries were prepared by immunoSEQ multiplex PCR; TCRdb keeps only in-frame clonotypes and omits some of them. Among 390,000 or so clones listed, approximately 90% were seen once. The specimen was PBMCs. The receptor set was obtained from a man between 35 and 55 years old with head and neck cancer.

CDR3 sequence reads: CSVQRGDPNTEAFF. DNA of the CDR3: TGCAGCGTCCAAAGGGGGGACCCGAACACTGAAGCTTTCTTT. This chain links TRBV29-1 with TRBJ1-1; weak D call: TRBD1 (6 bases). CDR3 length equals 14 residues. V lost 6 bases and J lost 1, with 15 bases in between. Per germline, CDR1 SQVTM and CDR2 ANQGSEA.

V gene TRBV28 combines with J gene TRBJ2-7; TRBD1 might be the D (6 bases). V dropped 6 bases and J dropped 1 base, with 16 bases sitting between them. The germline gives CDR1 MDHEN, CDR2 SYDVKM. The CDR3 loop spans 15 amino acids. The CDR3 here is CASSLPGTISYEQYF. CDR3 nucleotide sequence: TGTGCCAGCAGCCTACCCGGGACAATATCCTACGAGCAGTACTTC.

The count of this clone is one. The genes are TRBV5-1 and TRBJ2-1; 12 bases fit TRBD2. Germline V lookup: CDR1 SGHRS, CDR2 YFSETQ. The CDR3 runs 17 residues. With 0 bases clipped from V and 8 bases from J, the junction kept 9 bases outside the gene matches. For the CDR3, the DNA is TGCGCCAGCAGCTTGGGTACTAGCGGGGGGCCATGGGATGAGCAGTTCTTC. Protein product: CASSLGTSGGPWDEQFF.

This chain links TRBV28 with TRBJ1-3; no reliable D call. Germline CDR1 is MDHEN and CDR2 is SYDVKM. V lost 6 bases and J 10 bases, leaving 13 bases between the germline ends. This CDR3 region has 12 residues. CDR3 amino acids: CASSSRHRTIYF. The CDR3 DNA is TGTGCCAGCAGCTCTAGACATCGGACCATATATTTT. Full variable domain (remainder filled in from reference TRBV28 and TRBJ1-3): DVKVTQSSRYLVKRTGEKVFLECVQDMDHENMFWYRQDPGLGLRLIYFSYDVKMKEKGDIPEGYSVSREKKERFSLILESASTNQTSMYLCASSSRHRTIYFGEGSWLTVV.

This clone was seen a single time. CDR3 in DNA: TGCGCCAGCAGCTTGGAGTACAATGAGCAGTTCTTC. As protein: CASSLEYNEQFF. This chain connects TRBV5-1 to TRBJ2-1; D unclear. Between the trimmed V and J ends, which lost 0 bases and 4 bases, there was a span of 2 bases. Germline loops: CDR1 SGHRS, CDR2 YFSETQ. The CDR3 is made up of 12 amino acids.

The chain uses TRBV30 and TRBJ1-4, with D unclear. CDR3 length: 13 residues. Germline CDR1 is GTSNPN and CDR2 is SVGIG (reference sequence). The germline V and J ends were trimmed by 2 bases and 17 bases, with 21 bases remaining between them. The CDR3 sequence is CAWSPGLEVARFF. CDR3 bases: TGTGCCTGGAGTCCTGGGTTAGAAGTGGCGAGATTTTTT.

The chain is built from TRBV6-2 or TRBV6-3 and TRBJ2-7; D not resolved. Germline values: CDR1 MNHEY, CDR2 SVGEGT. V lost 2 bases to trimming and J lost 2 bases, with 4 bases between them. The CDR3 totals 12 residues. Here the CDR3 DNA reads TGTGCCAGCAGTTACCTCACCTACGAGCAGTACTTC. Its protein product is CASSYLTYEQYF.

The V call is TRBV25-1, the J call TRBJ2-7; 7 bases line up with TRBD2. V was pared by 7 bases and J by 2 bases, with 8 bases of the junction left unmatched. The CDR3 is 14 amino acids. Germline V CDR1 and CDR2: MGHDK, SYGVNS. The CDR3 sequence is CASTPGGMTYEQYF. The CDR3 DNA sequence: TGTGCCAGCACCCCGGGGGGTATGACCTACGAGCAGTACTTC.

This chain uses TRBV28 with TRBJ2-7, with 9 nucleotides matching TRBD1. Germline CDR1 MDHEN, CDR2 SYDVKM. The trim removed 6 bases at V and 3 bases at J, leaving 18 bases unmatched. The CDR3 sequence is 18 residues long. CDR3 DNA sequence: TGTGCCAGCAGCAACAAACAGACCTGGGACAGGGCAGTCTACGAGCAGTACTTC. Translation gives CASSNKQTWDRAVYEQYF.

This chain connects TRBV7-3 to TRBJ2-3; 14 bases agree with TRBD2. This CDR3 contains 14 residues. V was clipped by 3 bases and J by 12 bases; unmatched bases: 5. Germline CDR1 reads SGHTA; CDR2 reads FQGTGA. The CDR3 DNA follows: TGTGCCAGCAGCTTGGGGACTAGCGGGAGTCCCCAGTATTTT. Translation gives CASSLGTSGSPQYF.

The chain recombines TRBV6-5 with TRBJ1-1, with TRBD1 as a possible D gene (5 bases). This CDR3 has 13 residues. Germline V gene lookup returns CDR1 MNHEY and CDR2 SVGAGI. Trimming cost V 8 bases and J 0 bases, with 10 bases left between them. CDR3 sequence (DNA): TGTGCCAGCCGAGACAGCGTGAACACTGAAGCTTTCTTT. Protein: CASRDSVNTEAFF.

This clone was counted a few times. The rearrangement links TRBV9 to TRBJ2-7, with TRBD1 matching 10 bases. Germline CDR1 and CDR2: SGDLS and YYNGEE. The CDR3 extends over 15 amino acids. J gave up 5 bases and V 0 bases, and 5 bases lay outside the gene matches. CDR3 sequence reads: CASSVGDRGYHEQYF. The CDR3 region has the DNA TGTGCCAGCAGCGTAGGGGACAGGGGATACCACGAGCAGTACTTC.

The CDR3 DNA reads TGTGCCAGCAGTTTCATGAAATCCTACGAGCAGTACTTC. It specifies CASSFMKSYEQYF. The chain links TRBV27 to TRBJ2-7; D unclear. CDR1 is MNHEY, CDR2 SMNVEV, per germline (reference sequence). Trimming cost V 3 bases and J 1 base, with 7 bases left between them. The CDR3 covers 13 residues.

The chain is built from TRBV3-1 (or the pseudogene TRBV3-2) and TRBJ1-4; D might be TRBD1 (5 bases). Trimming removed 0 bases at V and 3 bases at J, with 14 bases between. Germline assignment: CDR1 LGHDT and CDR2 YNNKEL (reference sequence). This CDR3 has 17 residues. CDR3: CASSQESWGVPNEKLFF. The CDR3 nucleotides read TGTGCCAGCAGCCAAGAAAGTTGGGGCGTTCCTAATGAAAAACTGTTTTTT.

The chain couples TRBV5-1 to TRBJ2-7; 12 nucleotides agree with TRBD2. Trimming at V came to 3 bases and at J to 5 bases, leaving 12 bases not matched to a gene. The germline gives CDR1 SGHRS, CDR2 YFSETQ. This CDR3 is 17 amino acids long. CDR3 region: CASSSGASGRALDEQYF. The CDR3, as DNA: TGCGCCAGCAGCTCTGGTGCTAGCGGGAGGGCCTTGGACGAGCAGTACTTC.

The chain uses TRBV18 and TRBJ2-7; tentatively, D is TRBD2 (5 bases). CDR1 is KGHSH and CDR2 is LQKENI in the germline V gene. Trimming took off 0 bases at V and 6 bases at J, with 6 bases between the two ends. This CDR3 contains 12 residues. Written as DNA, the CDR3 is TGTGCCAGCTCACCACCGGGGAGCGAGCAGTACTTC. It specifies CASSPPGSEQYF.

The chain couples TRBV4-3 to TRBJ2-7; 7 bases fit TRBD2. CDR1 and CDR2 (germline): LGHNA, YSLEER. The J segment lost 0 bases and the V segment lost 6 bases, leaving 8 bases of the junction unmatched. This CDR3 spans 15 amino acids. CDR3 bases: TGCGCCAGCAGTTCTTATCGGGGGGACTCCTACGAGCAGTACTTC. Protein: CASSSYRGDSYEQYF.

The V gene is TRBV5-8, the J gene TRBJ2-2; D possibly corresponds to TRBD1 (6 bases). Trimming shortened V by 2 bases and J by 3 bases, and 14 bases separated the two germline ends. The CDR3 runs to 16 residues. Germline loops: CDR1 SGHTS, CDR2 YDEGEE. The CDR3 protein is CASSFDRIWDTGELFF. CDR3 in DNA: TGTGCCAGCAGCTTCGACAGGATTTGGGACACCGGGGAGCTGTTTTTT.

In its sample, this clone was seen a few times. V and J are TRBV29-1 and TRBJ2-7; TRBD1 matches at 8 bases. CDR1 SQVTM and CDR2 ANQGSEA come from the germline V gene. V lost 4 bases to trimming and J lost 0 bases; unmatched junction nucleotides: 2. The CDR3 is 13 residues long. The CDR3 sequence: CSVAGTGSYEQYF. In DNA form, the CDR3 reads TGCAGCGTTGCCGGGACAGGCTCCTACGAGCAGTACTTC.